The 29 T cell receptor beta chains listed next were all sequenced from one sample in a study of blood T cell repertoires in COVID-19. Measured with immunoSEQ multiplex PCR; TCRdb has only the in-frame clones, and not every one. The sample has 350,000 to 550,000 clones; about 90% are singletons. Sequenced material: PBMCs or T cells enriched from blood (not recorded which). The receptors shown here come from a young woman with acute COVID-19.

V gene TRBV9 combines with J gene TRBJ2-1; 7 bases are shared with TRBD1. The V segment lost 6 bases and the J segment 5 bases; nucleotides outside the gene matches: 8. The CDR3 has 14 residues. Germline V gene data show CDR1 as SGDLS and CDR2 as YYNGEE. Here the CDR3 reads CASTPPGQNNEQFF. CDR3 DNA sequence: TGTGCCAGCACCCCCCCGGGACAGAACAATGAGCAGTTCTTC.

The chain recombines TRBV20-1 with TRBJ1-5; a weak D match, TRBD1 (6 bases). The germline V and J ends were trimmed by 3 bases and 1 base, with 16 bases remaining between them. From germline, CDR1 is DFQATT and CDR2 SNEGSKA (reference sequence). This CDR3 spans 16 amino acids. The CDR3 region is CSASLLHRASNQPQHF. CDR3 in DNA: TGCAGTGCTAGTCTTCTTCACAGGGCAAGCAATCAGCCCCAGCATTTT.

The rearrangement uses TRBV7-4 and TRBJ1-1; a possible D gene is TRBD1 (6 bases). V was clipped by 5 bases and J by 1 base, with 17 bases between them. The CDR3 spans 16 residues. Looked up from germline, CDR1 is SGHVT and CDR2 is SQSDAQ. The CDR3 DNA sequence: TGTGCCAGCAGCCCCTCCCCAGGGGATCCGAACACTGAAGCTTTCTTT. This translates into CASSPSPGDPNTEAFF.

This chain joins TRBV19 and TRBJ2-7; D is perhaps TRBD1 (5 bases). The germline V gene has CDR1 LNHDA and CDR2 SQIVND (reference sequence). This CDR3 spans 14 amino acids. The V end lost 3 bases, the J end lost 2 bases, and 11 bases lay between the germline ends. The CDR3 coding sequence is TGTGCCAGTAGTATTCGGGCAGGGCCCTACGAGCAGTACTTC. Its translation: CASSIRAGPYEQYF.

V and J are TRBV4-1 and TRBJ2-2, with 8 bases that match TRBD2. V dropped 3 bases and J dropped 6; count of bases not matched to a gene: 9. The CDR3 is 16 residues long. The germline V gene encodes CDR1 MGHRA and CDR2 YSYEKL. CDR3 nucleotides: TGCGCCAGCAGCCATCCCGGGAGGGCTCCGTCCGGGGAGCTGTTTTTT. Translating it yields CASSHPGRAPSGELFF.

This clone has a single count. The chain links TRBV7-8 to TRBJ1-3; possible D gene TRBD1, 5 bases. There are 15 residues in the CDR3. Germline V gene sequence: CDR1 SGHVS, CDR2 FQNEAQ. V shed 5 bases and J shed 4 bases, with 15 bases lying between them. The CDR3 region has the DNA TGTGCCAGCAGCCTCGAAGGGGTGGGAGGAAACACCATATATTTT. Translation: CASSLEGVGGNTIYF.

The rearrangement joins TRBV28 to TRBJ2-7; 9 bases are shared with TRBD2. The ends lost 5 bases at V and 6 bases at J; junction bases unmatched: 8. This CDR3 has 14 residues. Germline V gene lookup returns CDR1 MDHEN and CDR2 SYDVKM. The CDR3 loop is CASSLLGLASEQYF. CDR3 nucleotide sequence: TGTGCCAGCAGTCTCTTGGGACTAGCAAGCGAGCAGTACTTC.

The chain has TRBV3-1 (or the pseudogene TRBV3-2) and TRBJ2-2; no clear D. Deletions cut 1 base from V and 0 bases from J, with 9 bases between. Germline assignment: CDR1 LGHDT and CDR2 YNNKEL (reference sequence). The CDR3 is 16 residues long. Here the CDR3 reads CASSQVRVPNTGELFF. CDR3 sequence (DNA): TGTGCCAGCAGCCAAGTCCGGGTCCCGAACACCGGGGAGCTGTTTTTT.

This chain uses TRBV5-1 with TRBJ2-5; 13 bases align to TRBD2. After removal of 3 bases from V and 2 bases from J, the junction contained 10 bases not matched to a gene. Germline assignment: CDR1 SGHRS and CDR2 YFSETQ. The length of the CDR3 is 18 residues. CDR3 region: CASSWGTGLAGFQETQYF. CDR3 DNA: TGCGCCAGCAGCTGGGGAACGGGACTAGCGGGATTTCAAGAGACCCAGTACTTC.

This clone was seen only once. This chain connects TRBV9 to TRBJ1-1; TRBD1 matches 8 bases. The germline gives CDR1 SGDLS, CDR2 YYNGEE. There are 16 residues in the CDR3. Trimming cost V 3 bases and J 4 bases; bases outside gene matches: 11. The CDR3 sequence is CASSETGEIRGTEAFF. The CDR3 DNA reads as TGTGCCAGCAGCGAGACAGGGGAGATTCGGGGCACTGAAGCTTTCTTT. The complete variable domain, with remaining parts taken from reference TRBV9 and TRBJ1-1, reads DSGVTQTPKHLITATGQRVTLRCSPRSGDLSVYWYQQSLDQGLQFLIQYYNGEERAKGNILERFSAQQFPDLHSELNLSSLELGDSALYFCASSETGEIRGTEAFFGQGTRLTVV.

The gene calls are TRBV15 and TRBJ2-7, with D possibly TRBD1 on 5 matching bases. V lost 0 bases and J 4 bases, leaving 10 bases between the germline ends. Looked up from germline, CDR1 is LNHNV and CDR2 is YYDKDF (reference sequence). There are 14 residues in the CDR3. The CDR3: CATSRDLGRYEQYF. CDR3 nucleotide sequence: TGTGCCACCAGCAGAGATCTGGGGCGATACGAGCAGTACTTC.

V is TRBV4-3 and J is TRBJ2-7; the D is unclear. The V and J ends lost 2 bases and 0 bases respectively, with 8 bases between them. Germline CDR1 reads LGHNA; CDR2 reads YSLEER. The CDR3 is 14 amino acids. Here the CDR3 reads CASSQQPSSYEQYF. DNA for the CDR3: TGCGCCAGCAGCCAACAGCCTAGCTCCTACGAGCAGTACTTC.

This clone was observed once. This chain links TRBV6-5 with TRBJ2-2; D remains ambiguous. Germline V gene sequence: CDR1 MNHEY, CDR2 SVGAGI. The CDR3 covers 14 residues. Trimming removed 7 bases from V and 5 bases from J, with 14 bases in between. The CDR3 DNA reads as TGTGCCAGCATTAAAGAGTATGATACCGGGGAGCTGTTTTTT. Translating gives CASIKEYDTGELFF.

The chain combines TRBV6-5 with TRBJ2-2, with D tentatively TRBD2 (6 bases). CDR1 is MNHEY and CDR2 is SVGAGI in the germline V gene. The CDR3 spans 14 residues. V was cut by 2 bases and J by 6 bases, with 10 bases left in between. CDR3 nucleotide sequence: TGTGCCAGCAGTTACCCGACTAGTTCCGGGGAGCTGTTTTTT. Its translation is CASSYPTSSGELFF.

The gene calls are TRBV5-6 and TRBJ2-7, with a possible D match to TRBD1 (6 bases). This CDR3 comprises 16 residues. Germline V gives CDR1 SGHDT, CDR2 YYEEEE. V lost 3 bases, J lost 0 bases, and 16 bases lay in between. The CDR3 DNA follows: TGTGCCAGCAGCTCAAACCCGCGGACAGTCTCCTACGAGCAGTACTTC. Residues: CASSSNPRTVSYEQYF.

CDR3 in amino acids: CASSLAGYEQYF. In nucleotides, the CDR3 is TGTGCCAGCAGCTTAGCCGGCTACGAGCAGTACTTC. The rearrangement joins TRBV13 to TRBJ2-7; D remains unclear. The CDR3 covers 12 residues. Trimming took 1 base from V and 3 from J, leaving 4 bases between them. CDR1 and CDR2 from the germline V gene are PRHDT and FYEKMQ (reference sequence). The full variable domain, in which reference TRBV13 and TRBJ2-7 provide the parts outside the CDR3, is AAGVIQSPRHLIKEKRETATLKCYPIPRHDTVYWYQQGPGQDPQFLISFYEKMQSDKGSIPDRFSAQQFSDYHSELNMSSLELGDSALYFCASSLAGYEQYFGPGTRLTVT.

This clone has only one observation. This chain's CDR3 is CASSLAQVPGKAFF. The CDR3 nucleotides are TGTGCCAGCAGCTTGGCCCAGGTGCCAGGGAAAGCTTTCTTT. The chain couples TRBV5-6 to TRBJ1-1; tentatively, D is TRBD1 (5 bases). The CDR3 contains 14 residues. Germline V gene sequence: CDR1 SGHDT, CDR2 YYEEEE. V was trimmed by 0 bases and J by 9 bases, leaving 15 bases between them.

The chain is built from TRBV11-2 and TRBJ1-3; tentatively, D is TRBD1 (5 bases). Trimming shortened V by 0 bases and J by 0 bases, and 12 bases separated the two germline ends. The CDR3 consists of 17 residues. Germline CDR1 reads SGHAT; CDR2 reads FQNNGV. For the CDR3, the DNA is TGTGCCAGCAGCTTAGAGCCAGGGTTAATCTCTGGAAACACCATATATTTT. Its translation is CASSLEPGLISGNTIYF.

V gene TRBV19 combines with J gene TRBJ2-5, with 7 bases matching TRBD2. Germline CDR1 and CDR2: LNHDA and SQIVND (reference sequence). The CDR3 extends over 14 amino acids. J lost 4 bases, V lost 7 bases, and 9 bases had no gene match. The CDR3 coding sequence is TGTGCCAGTACTCAGGGATCGGGAGGAGAGACCCAGTACTTC. Amino acid sequence: CASTQGSGGETQYF.

The V call is TRBV9, the J call TRBJ1-2; 10 nucleotides match TRBD1. Germline CDR1 SGDLS, CDR2 YYNGEE. The CDR3 extends over 15 amino acids. Trimming removed 4 bases from V and 2 bases from J; junction bases left unmatched: 5. As DNA, the CDR3 is TGTGCCAGCAGCATCGGGACAGGGGTGAACTATGGCTACACCTTC. Residues: CASSIGTGVNYGYTF.

The chain carries TRBV24-1 and TRBJ2-5; perhaps TRBD1 as D (6 bases). CDR1 KGHDR and CDR2 SFDVKD come from the germline V gene. The CDR3 has 14 amino acids. Trimming removed 5 bases at V and 2 bases at J, with 11 bases between. Here the CDR3 reads CATSAWGTQETQYF. CDR3 nucleotides: TGTGCCACCAGTGCCTGGGGGACACAAGAGACCCAGTACTTC.

V usage is TRBV5-4 and J usage is TRBJ2-4; D may be TRBD1 (5 bases). Germline V gives CDR1 SGHNT, CDR2 YYREEE (reference sequence). The length of the CDR3 is 16 residues. Trimming stripped 4 bases from V and 0 bases from J, with 14 bases between. The CDR3 spells CASSPARGIAKNIQYF. The DNA of the CDR3 is TGTGCCAGCAGCCCCGCAAGGGGTATAGCCAAAAACATTCAGTACTTC.

This clone was counted only a few times. The gene calls are TRBV27 and TRBJ2-7; TRBD2 matches at 13 bases. The J segment lost 4 bases and the V segment lost 5 bases, leaving 8 bases of the junction unmatched. The CDR3 has 16 residues. Looked up from germline, CDR1 is MNHEY and CDR2 is SMNVEV (reference sequence). The CDR3 nucleotides read TGTGCCAGCAGTGCTCCGACTAGCGGGAGGTTATACGAGCAGTACTTC. Encoded protein: CASSAPTSGRLYEQYF.

The J gene is TRBJ2-1, the V gene TRBV4-1; unclear D gene. The CDR3 totals 12 residues. Trimming left V 2 bases short and J 6 bases short, with 5 bases between. Germline loops: CDR1 MGHRA, CDR2 YSYEKL. DNA for the CDR3: TGCGCCAGCAGCCAATCTGTCAATGAGCAGTTCTTC. Protein: CASSQSVNEQFF.

The chain is built from TRBV7-3 and TRBJ2-1; D gene unclear. Germline assignment: CDR1 SGHTA and CDR2 FQGTGA. Trimming pared 1 base from V and 5 bases from J, leaving 6 bases between. The CDR3 spans 13 residues. CDR3 sequence reads: CASSLRQDNEQFF. In nucleotides, the CDR3 is TGTGCCAGCAGCTTAAGGCAGGACAATGAGCAGTTCTTC.

The V call is TRBV10-3, the J call TRBJ2-1; 10 nucleotides line up with TRBD2. Germline V lookup: CDR1 ENHRY, CDR2 SYGVKD. V shed 4 bases and J 7 bases; nucleotides not matched to a gene: 13. The CDR3 is 17 amino acids. The CDR3 DNA is TGTGCCATCAGTGCCGTGGGGTGGAATAGCGGGGGGAATGAGCAGTTCTTC. Translating it yields CAISAVGWNSGGNEQFF.

V usage is TRBV28 and J usage is TRBJ1-6; TRBD1 matches 8 bases. After removal of 5 bases from V and 10 bases from J, the junction contained 7 bases not matched to a gene. The germline CDR1 and CDR2 sequences are MDHEN and SYDVKM. This CDR3 has 14 amino acids. The CDR3 spells CASSPRGRGSPLHF. Here the CDR3 DNA reads TGTGCCAGCAGTCCCAGGGGGCGCGGATCACCCCTCCACTTT.

This chain uses TRBV7-9 with TRBJ2-1; D possibly corresponds to TRBD1 (5 bases). The CDR3 sequence is 15 residues long. V lost 1 base, J lost 4 bases, and 11 bases lay in between. Germline V gene lookup returns CDR1 SEHNR and CDR2 FQNEAQ (reference sequence). This chain's CDR3 is CASSLEAGMYNEQFF. The CDR3 DNA sequence: TGTGCCAGCAGCTTAGAGGCAGGGATGTACAATGAGCAGTTCTTC. The full variable domain, its missing parts supplied by reference TRBV7-9 and TRBJ2-1, is DTGVSQNPRHKITKRGQNVTFRCDPISEHNRLYWYRQTLGQGPEFLTYFQNEAQLEKSRLLSDRFSAERPKGSFSTLEIQRTEQGDSAMYLCASSLEAGMYNEQFFGPGTRLTVL.

The genes are TRBV11-2 and TRBJ2-3; a possible D gene is TRBD2 (5 bases). CDR3 length equals 14 residues. Germline CDR1 and CDR2: SGHAT and FQNNGV. Trimming stripped 5 bases from V and 4 bases from J, with 13 bases between. CDR3 bases: TGTGCCAGCAGCATCTCCCGTAGCGCAGATACGCAGTATTTT. This sequence encodes CASSISRSADTQYF.